This entry concerns a single T cell receptor beta chain. Its antigen remains unknown. This sample stems from a study of CD8+CD57+ T cells in acquired aplastic anemia. Study at large: The sorted CD4+ and CD8+ cells yielded an average around 3 ug of DNA. Healthy donor CD4+ cell samples had a mean of about 11 million reads. General observations from the study: A significant difference in CD8+ Simpson's diversity between patients and controls was not found.

Genomic DNA, serving as template, underwent TCR beta VDJ and CDR3 profiling. MiXCR, run by TCRdb on the reads, gives a single entry per CDR3 protein. The sample carries around 170,000 distinct CDR3 sequences, 55% to 70% recorded once. The V end was cut by 1 base, the J end by 0 bases, with 7 bases between. The CDR3 has 14 residues. CDR1 and CDR2 from the germline V gene are SGHTA and FQGTGA. This chain uses TRBV7-3 with TRBJ2-7; D possibly corresponds to TRBD2 (5 bases). The material sequenced was sorted CD4+, CD8+, or CD8+CD57+ T cells (not recorded which) from PBMCs. This receptor was obtained from a human donor in good health. The chain's CDR3 is CASSLMGSSYEQYF. CDR3 bases: TGTGCCAGCAGCTTAATGGGGAGCTCCTACGAGCAGTACTTC.